This TCR beta chain stems from a study of CD8 T cells in Susac syndrome. Whole-study results and caveats: Regarding the TCR sequencing and HLA analysis, the study admitted that a relatively small number of individuals were involved.

TEMRA cells were enriched by FACS, and CD4+ and CD8+ T cells were negatively isolated. This clonotype was observed a single time. As yet, its antigen is unknown. cDNA came from about 0.51 to 1 ug RNA primed by random hexamers. A multiplex approach, immunoSEQ multiplex PCR, amplified TCR beta CDR3 across 54 Vbeta and 13 Jbeta. TCRdb re-derived calls from the immunoSEQ multiplex PCR reads in MiXCR, one entry per CDR3 protein. The data contain approximately 170,000 distinct CDR3 sequences, about 91% of them singletons. The sequence derives from a human donor in good health. Specimen: CD4+ T cells from PBMCs.

This CDR3 is CSVEKDSYGYTF. In nucleotides, the CDR3 is TGCAGCGTTGAAAAGGACAGCTATGGCTACACCTTC. V and J are TRBV29-1 and TRBJ1-2, with D possibly matching TRBD1 (6 bases). CDR1 and CDR2 (germline): SQVTM, ANQGSEA. V was shortened by 2 bases and J by 4 bases, with 8 bases between the two germline ends. The CDR3 spans 12 residues.